One sample yielded the 30 T cell receptor beta chains listed below, sequenced in a study of shared clonotypes between healthy human individuals. Method: immunoSEQ multiplex PCR; TCRdb's copy keeps in-frame clones and lacks some. The sample consists of about 470,000 clones, about 76% of them appearing once. Sequenced: PBMCs. The receptor set was obtained from a woman aged 40 to 49 in good health. Some clones in this sample may be carry-over from other donors' samples.

The chain joins TRBV19 to TRBJ1-2; 8 nucleotides align to TRBD1. This CDR3 region has 16 residues. V lost 5 bases to trimming and J lost 4 bases; unmatched junction nucleotides: 12. Germline V gives CDR1 LNHDA, CDR2 SQIVND (reference sequence). CDR3 coding DNA: TGTGCCAGTAGTTCTTGGGGACAGGTTAGGATCTATGGCTACACCTTC. Its translation: CASSSWGQVRIYGYTF. The variable domain in full, completed from reference TRBV19 and TRBJ1-2, reads DGGITQSPKYLFRKEGQNVTLSCEQNLNHDAMYWYRQDPGQGLRLIYYSQIVNDFQKGDIAEGYSVSREKKESFPLTVTSAQKNPTAFYLCASSSWGQVRIYGYTFGSGTRLTVV.

This sequence joins TRBV2 and TRBJ1-2, with TRBD1 matching 7 bases. The CDR3 contains 12 residues. Germline V gene data show CDR1 as SNHLY and CDR2 as FYNNEI. V lost 7 bases, J lost 4 bases, and 3 bases stayed unmatched. This CDR3 reads CASMSGGYGYTF. DNA for the CDR3: TGTGCCAGCATGTCAGGGGGCTATGGCTACACCTTC.

The V and J genes are TRBV6-4 and TRBJ2-6; 7 bases are shared with TRBD2. Losses at the gene ends were 6 bases for V and 4 bases for J; bases not matched to a gene: 27. CDR3 length equals 22 residues. CDR1 and CDR2 from the germline V gene are MRHNA and SNTAGT. For the CDR3, the DNA is TGTGCCAGCAGCGACAGAGTCGGCCTAGCGGAGACCCATAGGTCGGGGGCCAACGTCCTGACTTTC. As protein: CASSDRVGLAETHRSGANVLTF.

The chain recombines TRBV10-3 with TRBJ1-4, with D possibly TRBD1 on 6 matching bases. Germline CDR1 reads ENHRY; CDR2 reads SYGVKD. Trimming removed 6 bases from V and 2 bases from J, with 10 bases in between. The CDR3 runs 14 residues. CDR3 in DNA: TGTGCCATCAGACCGGGGGCGACTAATGAAAAACTGTTTTTT. Translating it yields CAIRPGATNEKLFF.

The rearrangement links TRBV21-1 to TRBJ2-5; whether TRBD1, the table's D call, matches the DNA was not checked. TRBV21-1 is annotated as a pseudogene. The CDR3 is 17 amino acids. CDR3 nucleotide sequence: TGTGCCAGCAGCAGACTCCGGGACAGTTCGTACCAAGAGACCCAGTACTTC. This sequence encodes CASSRLRDSSYQETQYF.

The gene calls are TRBV27 and TRBJ2-4; D remains unclear. There are 13 residues in the CDR3. Trimming pared 4 bases from V and 7 bases from J, leaving 11 bases between. Germline CDR1 and CDR2: MNHEY and SMNVEV (reference sequence). CDR3 nucleotides: TGTGCCAGCAGTTCGGCCTACGAGAACATTCAGTACTTC. It is translated as CASSSAYENIQYF.

J is TRBJ2-5 and V is TRBV25-1, with D unresolved. The CDR3 has 15 residues. Germline lookup yields CDR1 MGHDK and CDR2 SYGVNS. With 2 bases removed from V and 0 bases from J, the gap between germline ends came to 10 bases. CDR3 protein: CASSEIESYQETQYF. CDR3 nucleotide sequence: TGTGCCAGCAGTGAAATAGAGAGTTACCAAGAGACCCAGTACTTC.

The chain couples TRBV19 to TRBJ2-5; 11 positions agree with TRBD1. This CDR3 comprises 16 residues. Germline CDR1 reads LNHDA; CDR2 reads SQIVND (reference sequence). Losses at the gene ends were 1 base for V and 5 bases for J; bases not matched to a gene: 6. CDR3 nucleotide sequence: TGTGCCAGTAGTATAGGGCAGGGACAGGGGGATGAGACCCAGTACTTC. It codes for CASSIGQGQGDETQYF.

V and J are TRBV5-4 and TRBJ1-1; 7 nucleotides align to TRBD1. J lost 5 bases, V lost 0 bases, and 7 bases had no gene match. This CDR3 contains 15 residues. Germline CDR1 is SGHNT and CDR2 is YYREEE (reference sequence). Written as DNA, the CDR3 is TGTGCCAGCAGCTTGGGTACAGGGGTTGGGACTGAAGCTTTCTTT. Translating gives CASSLGTGVGTEAFF.

The DNA of the CDR3 is TGTGCCAGCAGTTTATATCAGGGTCGTGGGGAGCTGTTTTTT. This translates into CASSLYQGRGELFF. The gene calls are TRBV28 and TRBJ2-2; TRBD1 is a possible D gene (5 bases). The germline V gene has CDR1 MDHEN and CDR2 SYDVKM. The CDR3 is 14 amino acids. V shed 1 base and J shed 8 bases, with 11 bases lying between them.

The genes are TRBV6-1 and TRBJ2-5; D gene ambiguous. Germline values: CDR1 MNHNS, CDR2 SASEGT. There are 14 residues in the CDR3. The ends were cut back, 3 bases at V and 1 base at J, with 9 bases in the middle. The CDR3 spells CASSDRGVQETQYF. DNA of the CDR3: TGTGCCAGCAGTGACCGAGGCGTCCAAGAGACCCAGTACTTC.

V gene TRBV19 combines with J gene TRBJ1-1; perhaps TRBD1 as D (5 bases). This CDR3 contains 16 residues. Per germline, CDR1 LNHDA and CDR2 SQIVND (reference sequence). V lost 0 bases, J lost 1 base, and 12 bases lay in between. The CDR3 DNA is TGTGCCAGTAGTATAGACCCAGGGATCCCGAACACTGAAGCTTTCTTT. As protein: CASSIDPGIPNTEAFF.

This sequence joins TRBV11-2 and TRBJ2-7, with TRBD2 as a possible D gene (6 bases). The CDR3 extends over 14 amino acids. From germline, CDR1 is SGHAT and CDR2 FQNNGV. The V end was cut by 5 bases, the J end by 9 bases, with 20 bases between. DNA for the CDR3: TGTGCCAGCAGCCCAACCGGGACGGGGGTCGGGCAGTACTTC. It yields the protein CASSPTGTGVGQYF.

The chain recombines TRBV7-9 with TRBJ1-3, with TRBD1 as a possible D gene (6 bases). This CDR3 contains 14 residues. CDR1 is SEHNR, CDR2 FQNEAQ, per germline (reference sequence). Deletions cut 5 bases from V and 3 bases from J, with 11 bases between. CDR3 nucleotide sequence: TGTGCCAGCAGCCCCACAGGGTATGGAAACACCATATATTTT. Translation gives CASSPTGYGNTIYF.

DNA of the CDR3: TGTGCCAGCAGCGTAGATGACAGGGTCGACGAGCAGTACTTC. Its translation is CASSVDDRVDEQYF. This chain links TRBV7-7 with TRBJ2-7; 7 bases line up with TRBD1. V gave up 5 bases and J gave up 5 bases; unmatched junction bases: 9. The CDR3 sequence is 14 residues long. CDR1 SSHAT and CDR2 FNYEAQ come from the germline V gene (reference sequence). Full variable domain (rest looked up from reference TRBV7-7 and TRBJ2-7): GAGVSQSPRYKVTKRGQDVTLRCDPISSHATLYWYQQALGQGPEFLTYFNYEAQPDKSGLPSDRFSAERPEGSISTLTIQRTEQRDSAMYRCASSVDDRVDEQYFGPGTRLTVT.

A remark on this clone: Germline is not matched at one junction end, which may reflect a read error. The V and J genes are TRBV4-1 and TRBJ1-5, with no clear D. Per germline, CDR1 MGHRA and CDR2 YSYEKL. The CDR3 has 16 amino acids. CDR3 region: CASSQKPGDSNQLQHF. The CDR3 DNA follows: TGCGCCAGCAGCCAGAAGCCAGGAGATAGCAATCAGCTCCAGCATTTT.

This clone has a single count. V is TRBV28 and J is TRBJ1-5, with D uncertain. Germline lookup yields CDR1 MDHEN and CDR2 SYDVKM. The CDR3 is made up of 12 amino acids. Trimming cost V 6 bases and J 4 bases, with 7 bases left between them. The chain's CDR3 is CASRVGNQPQHF. In DNA form, the CDR3 reads TGTGCCAGCAGGGTGGGGAATCAGCCCCAGCATTTT.

J is TRBJ2-1 and V is TRBV7-9, with 7 nucleotides matching TRBD2. Germline CDR1 reads SEHNR; CDR2 reads FQNEAQ (reference sequence). V lost 5 bases to trimming and J lost 4 bases; unmatched junction nucleotides: 11. This CDR3 spans 16 amino acids. In DNA form, the CDR3 reads TGTGCCAGCAGCCCAGCTTCGGCTAGCGGTTACAATGAGCAGTTCTTC. This codes for CASSPASASGYNEQFF.

The DNA for the CDR3 is TGTGCCAGCAGTTCCCCTGGCAGGGGGTCTCGTTCTGGAGATACGCAGTATTTT. Amino acids: CASSSPGRGSRSGDTQYF. The gene calls are TRBV27 and TRBJ2-3; 7 nucleotides align to TRBD1. CDR3 length: 18 residues. V shed 4 bases and J 5 bases; nucleotides not matched to a gene: 18. Germline assignment: CDR1 MNHEY and CDR2 SMNVEV (reference sequence).

The rearrangement links TRBV11-3 to TRBJ2-5; either TRBD1 or TRBD2 may supply D (5 bases each). Germline V lookup: CDR1 SGHNT, CDR2 YENEEA. This CDR3 is 15 amino acids long. Trimming took off 1 base at V and 1 base at J, with 10 bases between the two ends. The CDR3 DNA reads TGTGCCAGCAGCTTAGGTGTGAGGGGCCAAGAGACCCAGTACTTC. This gives the protein CASSLGVRGQETQYF.

The sample holds a few counts of this clone. The chain combines TRBV5-4 with TRBJ1-2, with unresolved D. The V end was cut by 4 bases, the J end by 4 bases, with 14 bases between. The length of the CDR3 is 14 residues. Germline assignment: CDR1 SGHNT and CDR2 YYREEE (reference sequence). CDR3 protein: CASSGGLGGYGYTF. As DNA, the CDR3 is TGTGCCAGCAGCGGTGGACTAGGCGGCTATGGCTACACCTTC.

The CDR3 protein is CASRTITSADTQYF. The DNA for the CDR3 is TGCGCCAGCAGAACAATTACTAGTGCGGATACGCAGTATTTT. The V gene is TRBV5-1, the J gene TRBJ2-3; possibly TRBD2 for D (5 bases). This CDR3 is built from 14 residues. With 5 bases removed from V and 6 bases from J, the gap between germline ends came to 16 bases. CDR1 is SGHRS, CDR2 YFSETQ, per germline.

CDR3 loop: CASSGLETGANVLTF. CDR3 nucleotide sequence: TGTGCCAGCAGCGGCCTGGAGACTGGGGCCAACGTCCTGACTTTC. The chain couples TRBV2 to TRBJ2-6; no definite D call. V shed 6 bases and J shed 2 bases, with 11 bases lying between them. This CDR3 is 15 amino acids long. Germline values: CDR1 SNHLY, CDR2 FYNNEI.

The chain recombines TRBV4-2 with TRBJ2-5; TRBD2 agrees at 8 bases. The germline V gene has CDR1 LGHNA and CDR2 YNFKEQ. The V and J ends lost 0 bases and 3 bases, in that order; junction bases with no gene match: 6. The CDR3 runs 16 residues. CDR3 loop: CASSQEAGGLEETQYF. The CDR3 DNA sequence: TGTGCCAGCAGCCAAGAGGCGGGAGGCTTGGAAGAGACCCAGTACTTC.

This chain joins TRBV27 and TRBJ2-7; D perhaps matches TRBD2 (5 bases). Germline CDR1 reads MNHEY; CDR2 reads SMNVEV (reference sequence). The CDR3 length is 15 residues. Trimming took off 2 bases at V and 7 bases at J, with 18 bases between the two ends. For the CDR3, the DNA is TGTGCCAGCAGTTTAATGTCTAGCTCCCCGGGAGAGCAGTACTTC. It specifies CASSLMSSSPGEQYF.

This chain joins TRBV10-3 and TRBJ2-2; 11 nucleotides match TRBD2. The CDR3 spans 15 residues. The germline V gene has CDR1 ENHRY and CDR2 SYGVKD. V lost 4 bases and J lost 3; bases outside the gene matches: 1. In nucleotides, the CDR3 is TGTGCCATCAGTGGGGGACTAGCGGACACCGGGGAGCTGTTTTTT. This gives the protein CAISGGLADTGELFF.

Remarks on this clone: At one of its ends the junction is not consistent with the germline gene, which may arise from a read error. The chain uses TRBV30 and TRBJ2-1; 7 nucleotides match TRBD2. Per germline, CDR1 GTSNPN and CDR2 SVGIG (reference sequence). There are 11 residues in the CDR3. CDR3: CAWSTGGSRIF. Written as DNA, the CDR3 is TGTGCCTGGAGTACCGGGGGGTCGAGGATCTTC.

The chain recombines TRBV29-1 with TRBJ1-1; D unclear. Per germline, CDR1 SQVTM and CDR2 ANQGSEA. The CDR3 runs 11 residues. Trimming removed 6 bases at V and 1 base at J, with 6 bases between. The CDR3 is CSVYRNTEAFF. The CDR3 coding sequence is TGCAGCGTATACAGGAACACTGAAGCTTTCTTT.

CDR3 residues: CSVEGASQETQYF. In DNA form, the CDR3 reads TGCAGCGTTGAAGGGGCTTCCCAAGAGACCCAGTACTTC. V usage is TRBV29-1 and J usage is TRBJ2-5, with D hard to call. CDR3 length equals 13 residues. With 1 base removed from V and 1 base from J, the gap between germline ends came to 7 bases. CDR1 is SQVTM, CDR2 ANQGSEA, per germline.

Concerning this clone itself: The likely explanation is a read error, given a far larger clone one base away. This chain connects TRBV30 to TRBJ1-5; possible D gene TRBD1, 6 bases. V lost 6 bases and J lost 11, with 20 bases in between. The CDR3 runs to 13 residues. CDR1 is GTSNPN and CDR2 is SVGIG in the germline V gene (reference sequence). As DNA, the CDR3 is TGTGCCTGCGAGGACAGCGGGCGGAGAGCCCAGCATTTT. It translates to CACEDSGRRAQHF. Supplemented by reference TRBV30 and TRBJ1-5, the full variable domain reads SQTIHQWPATLVQPVGSPLSLECTVEGTSNPNLYWYRQAAGRGLQLLFYSVGIGQISSEVPQNLSASRPQDRQFILSSKKLLLSDSGFYLCACEDSGRRAQHFGDGTRLSIL.